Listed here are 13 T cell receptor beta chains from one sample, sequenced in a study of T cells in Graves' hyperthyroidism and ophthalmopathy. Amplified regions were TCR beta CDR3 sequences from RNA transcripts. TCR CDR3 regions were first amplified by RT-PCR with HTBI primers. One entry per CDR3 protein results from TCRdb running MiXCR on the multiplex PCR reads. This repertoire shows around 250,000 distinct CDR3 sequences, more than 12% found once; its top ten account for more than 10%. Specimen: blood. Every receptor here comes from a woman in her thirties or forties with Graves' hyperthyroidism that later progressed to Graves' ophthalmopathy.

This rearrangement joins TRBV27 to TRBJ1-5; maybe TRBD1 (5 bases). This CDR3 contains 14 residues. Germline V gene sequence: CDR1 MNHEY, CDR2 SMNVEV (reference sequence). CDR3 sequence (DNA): TGTGCGTCCCGGGGGATTGATCTCAATCAGCCCCAGCATTTT. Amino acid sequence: CASRGIDLNQPQHF.

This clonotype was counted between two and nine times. CDR3 residues: CASSQGEGKGFGEQFF. The CDR3 region has the DNA TGCGCCAGCAGCCAAGGGGAAGGGAAGGGTTTCGGTGAGCAGTTCTTC. V usage is TRBV4-1 and J usage is TRBJ2-1; D unresolved. The germline CDR1 and CDR2 sequences are MGHRA and YSYEKL. Trimming shortened V by 1 base and J by 9 bases, and 19 bases separated the two germline ends. This CDR3 has 16 residues.

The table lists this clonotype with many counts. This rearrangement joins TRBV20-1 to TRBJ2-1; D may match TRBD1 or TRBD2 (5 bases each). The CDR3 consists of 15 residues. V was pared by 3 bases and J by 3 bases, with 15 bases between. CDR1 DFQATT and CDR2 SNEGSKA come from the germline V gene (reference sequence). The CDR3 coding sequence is TGCAGTGCTAGCGGGACCGCCCAAATCTACAATGAGCAGTTCTTC. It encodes CSASGTAQIYNEQFF.

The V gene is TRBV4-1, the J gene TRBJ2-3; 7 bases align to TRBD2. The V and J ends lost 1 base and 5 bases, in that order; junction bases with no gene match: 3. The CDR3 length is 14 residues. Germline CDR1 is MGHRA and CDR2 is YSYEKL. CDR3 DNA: TGCGCCAGCAGCCAAGTCGGGACTAAAGATACGCAGTATTTT. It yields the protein CASSQVGTKDTQYF.

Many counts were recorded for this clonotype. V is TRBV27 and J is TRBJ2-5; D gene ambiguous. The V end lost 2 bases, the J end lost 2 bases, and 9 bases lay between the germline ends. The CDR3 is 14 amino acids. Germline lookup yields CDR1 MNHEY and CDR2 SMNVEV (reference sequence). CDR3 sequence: CASSLNAAQETQYF. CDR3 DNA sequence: TGTGCCAGCAGTTTAAACGCAGCTCAAGAGACCCAGTACTTC.

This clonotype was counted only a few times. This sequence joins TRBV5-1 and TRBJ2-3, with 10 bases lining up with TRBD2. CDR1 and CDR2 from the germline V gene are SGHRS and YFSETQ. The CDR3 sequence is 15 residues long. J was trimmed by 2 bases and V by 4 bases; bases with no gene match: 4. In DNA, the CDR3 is TGCGCCAGCAGCCGAACTAGCGGGGCCACAGATACGCAGTATTTT. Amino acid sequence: CASSRTSGATDTQYF.

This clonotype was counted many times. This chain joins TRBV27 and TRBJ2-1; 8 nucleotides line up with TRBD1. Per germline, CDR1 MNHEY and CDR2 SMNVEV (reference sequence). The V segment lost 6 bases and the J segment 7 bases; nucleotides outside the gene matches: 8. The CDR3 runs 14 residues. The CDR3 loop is CASRRPTGENEQFF. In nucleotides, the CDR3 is TGTGCCAGCAGGAGACCGACAGGGGAGAATGAGCAGTTCTTC.

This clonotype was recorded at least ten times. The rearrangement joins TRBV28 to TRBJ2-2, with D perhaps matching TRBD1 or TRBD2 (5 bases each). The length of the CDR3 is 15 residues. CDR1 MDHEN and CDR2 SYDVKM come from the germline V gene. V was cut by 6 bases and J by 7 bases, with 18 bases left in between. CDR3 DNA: TGTGCCAGCAGCCTCAGGGACCTCGCCGGCGGGGAGCTGTTTTTT. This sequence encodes CASSLRDLAGGELFF. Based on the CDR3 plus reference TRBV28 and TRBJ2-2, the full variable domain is DVKVTQSSRYLVKRTGEKVFLECVQDMDHENMFWYRQDPGLGLRLIYFSYDVKMKEKGDIPEGYSVSREKKERFSLILESASTNQTSMYLCASSLRDLAGGELFFGEGSRLTVL.

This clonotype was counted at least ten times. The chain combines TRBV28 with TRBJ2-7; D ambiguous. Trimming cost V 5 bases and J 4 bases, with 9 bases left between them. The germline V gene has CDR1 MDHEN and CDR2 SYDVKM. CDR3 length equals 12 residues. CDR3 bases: TGTGCCAGCAGTCCCTACCCATACGAGCAGTACTTC. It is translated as CASSPYPYEQYF.

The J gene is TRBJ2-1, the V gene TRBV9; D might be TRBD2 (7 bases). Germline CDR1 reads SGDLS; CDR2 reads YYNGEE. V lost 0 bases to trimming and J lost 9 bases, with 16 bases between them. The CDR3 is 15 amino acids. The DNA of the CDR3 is TGTGCCAGCAGCGTAGAGGGGGGGGGGGGCAGTGAGCAGTTCTTC. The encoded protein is CASSVEGGGGSEQFF.

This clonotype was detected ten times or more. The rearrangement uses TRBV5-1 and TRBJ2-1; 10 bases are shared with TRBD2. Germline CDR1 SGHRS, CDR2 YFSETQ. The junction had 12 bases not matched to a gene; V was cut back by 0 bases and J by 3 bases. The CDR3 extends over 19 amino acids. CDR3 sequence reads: CASSLESPSGRYIYNEQFF. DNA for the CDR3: TGCGCCAGCAGCTTGGAGTCTCCTAGCGGGAGATATATCTACAATGAGCAGTTCTTC. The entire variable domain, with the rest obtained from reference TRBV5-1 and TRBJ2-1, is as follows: KAGVTQTPRYLIKTRGQQVTLSCSPISGHRSVSWYQQTPGQGLQFLFEYFSETQRNKGNFPGRFSGRQFSNSRSEMNVSTLELGDSALYLCASSLESPSGRYIYNEQFFGPGTRLTVL.

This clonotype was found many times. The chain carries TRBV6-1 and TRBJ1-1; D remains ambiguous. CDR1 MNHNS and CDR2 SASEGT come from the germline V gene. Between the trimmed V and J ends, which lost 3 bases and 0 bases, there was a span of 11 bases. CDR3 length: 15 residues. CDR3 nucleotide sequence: TGTGCCAGCAGTGAGTCACGGATCATGAACACTGAAGCTTTCTTT. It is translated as CASSESRIMNTEAFF.

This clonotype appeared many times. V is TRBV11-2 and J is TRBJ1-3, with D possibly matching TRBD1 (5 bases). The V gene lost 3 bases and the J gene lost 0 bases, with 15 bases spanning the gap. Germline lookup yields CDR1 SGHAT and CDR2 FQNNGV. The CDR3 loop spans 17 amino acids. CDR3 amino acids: CASSFLGGVNSGNTIYF. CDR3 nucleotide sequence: TGTGCCAGCAGCTTTTTAGGAGGGGTGAACTCTGGAAACACCATATATTTT. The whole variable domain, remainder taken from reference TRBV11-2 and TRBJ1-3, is EAGVAQSPRYKIIEKRQSVAFWCNPISGHATLYWYQQILGQGPKLLIQFQNNGVVDDSQLPKDRFSAERLKGVDSTLKIQPAKLEDSAVYLCASSFLGGVNSGNTIYFGEGSWLTVV.